This entry is about one T cell receptor beta chain. Its specificity is unknown. CDR3 length: 15 residues. The V gene lost 2 bases and the J gene lost 5 bases, with 12 bases spanning the gap. CDR1 is SGHTA and CDR2 is FQGTGA in the germline V gene. The Oncomine TCR Beta short-read assay generated sequence data from the DNA of cultured CD4+ T cells. CD4+ T cells were cultured, and genomic DNA was extracted from them. TCRdb processed the PCR reads anew with MiXCR; each CDR3 protein has one entry. The data contain about 19,000 distinct CDR3 sequences, around 48% of them seen just once; the ten biggest clones take up just under 2.5%. Treatment meaning: roughly 11-day PBMC culture with coronavirus spike peptide pools or control peptides (ViraFEST assay). Fresh replacement IL-2 medium substituted for half the medium on days 3 and 7. By negative selection, CD4+ T cells were isolated once culture had run for around 10 days.

The data are from a study of vaccination and CD4 T cells after COVID-19. Study-level information: Nasal swab PCR detected SARS-CoV-2 in convalescent patients, who comprised several mild cases and one severe case.

The J gene is TRBJ2-2, the V gene TRBV7-3; D ambiguous. Sequenced here: CD4+ T cells from blood, cultured in vitro, sampled after SARS-CoV-2 vaccination. This TCR came from a human donor who had recovered from COVID-19. The DNA for the CDR3 is TGTGCCAGCAGCTTATCCCTGGATCAGACCGGGGAGCTGTTTTTT. Amino acid sequence: CASSLSLDQTGELFF. Looking up the rest from reference TRBV7-3 and TRBJ2-2 gives the full variable domain: GAGVSQTPSNKVTEKGKYVELRCDPISGHTALYWYRQSLGQGPEFLIYFQGTGAADDSGLPNDRFFAVRPEGSVSTLKIQRTERGDSAVYLCASSLSLDQTGELFFGEGSRLTVL.